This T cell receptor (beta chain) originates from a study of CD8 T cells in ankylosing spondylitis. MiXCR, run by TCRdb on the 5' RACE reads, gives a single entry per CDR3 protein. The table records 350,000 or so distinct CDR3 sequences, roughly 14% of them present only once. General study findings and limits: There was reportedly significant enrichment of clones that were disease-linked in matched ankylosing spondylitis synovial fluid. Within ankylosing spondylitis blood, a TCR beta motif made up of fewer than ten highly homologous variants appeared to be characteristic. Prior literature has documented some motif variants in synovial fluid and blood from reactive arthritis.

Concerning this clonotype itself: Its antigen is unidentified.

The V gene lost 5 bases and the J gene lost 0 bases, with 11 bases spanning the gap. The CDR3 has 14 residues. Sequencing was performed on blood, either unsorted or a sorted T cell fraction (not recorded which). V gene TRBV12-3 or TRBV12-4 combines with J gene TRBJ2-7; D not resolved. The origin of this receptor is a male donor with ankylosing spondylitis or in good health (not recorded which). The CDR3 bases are TGTGCCAGCAGTACGCGTCCCAACTCCTACGAGCAGTACTTC. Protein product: CASSTRPNSYEQYF.